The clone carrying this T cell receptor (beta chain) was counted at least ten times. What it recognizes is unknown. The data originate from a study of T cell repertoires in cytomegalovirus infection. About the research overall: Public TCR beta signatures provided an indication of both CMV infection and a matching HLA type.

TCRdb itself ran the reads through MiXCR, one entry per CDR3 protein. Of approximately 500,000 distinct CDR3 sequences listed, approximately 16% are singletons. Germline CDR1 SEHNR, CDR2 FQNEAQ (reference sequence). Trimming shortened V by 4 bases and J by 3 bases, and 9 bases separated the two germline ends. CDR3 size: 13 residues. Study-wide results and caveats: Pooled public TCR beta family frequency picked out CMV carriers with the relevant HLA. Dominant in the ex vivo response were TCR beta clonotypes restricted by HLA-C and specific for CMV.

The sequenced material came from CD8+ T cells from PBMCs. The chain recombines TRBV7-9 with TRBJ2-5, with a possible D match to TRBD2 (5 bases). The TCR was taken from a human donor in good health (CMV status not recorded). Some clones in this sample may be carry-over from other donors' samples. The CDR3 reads CASSYEGEETQYF. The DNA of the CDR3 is TGTGCCAGCAGCTACGAGGGAGAAGAGACCCAGTACTTC.